This TCR beta chain was found in a study of CXCR3-negative and CXCR3-positive naive CD8 T cells. Study results and limitations: CXCR3-positive naive cells had more hydrophobic TRB CDR3s than CXCR3-negative naive cells. The TRBV-TRBJ usage of naive CXCR3-negative and CXCR3-positive cells was similar, but that of memory cells differed. Sequencing showed both naive subsets with comparably high diversity, and memory CD8+ cells much lower.

About this clonotype: Its target is not known.

Triplicate sorts, around 310,000 cells apiece, were made for each CD8+ T cell subset. Among CD8+ T cells, naive ones were CD45RO-CCR7+CD27+CD95-. This CDR3 spans 14 amino acids. UMI-tagged TRB cDNA libraries were built via 5' RACE. TCRdb reprocessed the 5' RACE reads, keeping one entry per CDR3 protein, no DNA. The data show tens of thousands of distinct CDR3 sequences, and the top ten clones hold less than 1%. The gene calls are TRBV12-3 or TRBV12-4 and TRBJ2-3; TCRdb's assignment of TRBD2 cannot be checked, as there is no DNA. The sequencing input was naive CXCR3+ CD8+ T cells from blood. Documented subset: CD45RO-CCR7+CD27+CD95- naive CD8+ T cells expressing CXCR3 (TNR3+). The TCR originated in a human donor in good health. Some clones in this sample may be carry-over from other donors' samples. CDR3 sequence: CASRPLAGTDTQYF.